This T cell receptor (beta chain) was found in a study of Ad26.COV2.S vaccination and SARS-CoV-2 variants. Treatment here: about 20 received Ad26.COV2.S at low or high dose, single or two shots; roughly 5 received placebo; per-sample allocation not given. At day 63 after the first vaccine or placebo injection, samples were drawn. Sequencing used immunoSEQ multiplex PCR; TCRdb keeps in-frame clones, though not all of them. This table holds under 550,000 clones, around 90% found once. Germline CDR1 SGDLS, CDR2 YYNGEE. The CDR3 runs to 15 residues. Trimming shortened V by 0 bases and J by 1 base, and 7 bases separated the two germline ends.

The chain combines TRBV9 with TRBJ2-2; D is undetermined. This clonotype was obtained from a person between 18 and 65 years old who received the Ad26.COV2.S COVID-19 vaccine or a placebo. Sequencing used peripheral blood, obtained in a trial of Ad26.COV2.S vaccine versus placebo. The CDR3 spells CASSVGFQNTGELFF. The CDR3, as DNA: TGTGCCAGCAGCGTAGGATTCCAGAACACCGGGGAGCTGTTTTTT.